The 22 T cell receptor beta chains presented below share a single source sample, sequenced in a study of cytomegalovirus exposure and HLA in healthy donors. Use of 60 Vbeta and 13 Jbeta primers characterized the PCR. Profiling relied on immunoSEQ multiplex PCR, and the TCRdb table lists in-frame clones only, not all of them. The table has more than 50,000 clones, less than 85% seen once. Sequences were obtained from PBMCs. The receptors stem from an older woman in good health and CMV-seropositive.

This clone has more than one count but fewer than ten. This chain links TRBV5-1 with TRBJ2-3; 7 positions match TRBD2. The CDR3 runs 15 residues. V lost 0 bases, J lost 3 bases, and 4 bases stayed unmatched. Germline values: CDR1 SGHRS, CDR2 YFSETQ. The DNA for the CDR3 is TGCGCCAGCAGCTTGGTTGGTAGCGGGACAGATACGCAGTATTTT. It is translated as CASSLVGSGTDTQYF. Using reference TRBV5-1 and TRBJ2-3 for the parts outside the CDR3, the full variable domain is KAGVTQTPRYLIKTRGQQVTLSCSPISGHRSVSWYQQTPGQGLQFLFEYFSETQRNKGNFPGRFSGRQFSNSRSEMNVSTLELGDSALYLCASSLVGSGTDTQYFGPGTRLTVL.

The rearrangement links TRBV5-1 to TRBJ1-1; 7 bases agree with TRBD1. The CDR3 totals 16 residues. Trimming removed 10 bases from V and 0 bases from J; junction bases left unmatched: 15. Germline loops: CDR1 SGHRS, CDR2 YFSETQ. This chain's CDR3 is CASQQGPGQLNTEAFF. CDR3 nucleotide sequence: TGCGCCTCTCAACAGGGCCCGGGACAGTTGAACACTGAAGCTTTCTTT.

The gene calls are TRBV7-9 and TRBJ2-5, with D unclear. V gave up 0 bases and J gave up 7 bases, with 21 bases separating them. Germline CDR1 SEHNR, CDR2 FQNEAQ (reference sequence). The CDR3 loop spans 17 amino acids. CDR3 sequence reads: CASSLALDGELTGTQYF. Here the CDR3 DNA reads TGTGCCAGCAGCTTAGCTCTCGACGGTGAACTCACGGGGACCCAGTACTTC.

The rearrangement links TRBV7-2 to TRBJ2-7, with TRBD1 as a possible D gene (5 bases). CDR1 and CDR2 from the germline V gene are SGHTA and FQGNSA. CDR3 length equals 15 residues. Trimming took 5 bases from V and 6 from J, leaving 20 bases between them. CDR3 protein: CASSPRANQRGEQYF. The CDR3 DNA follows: TGTGCCAGCAGCCCCCGGGCTAACCAAAGGGGCGAGCAGTACTTC.

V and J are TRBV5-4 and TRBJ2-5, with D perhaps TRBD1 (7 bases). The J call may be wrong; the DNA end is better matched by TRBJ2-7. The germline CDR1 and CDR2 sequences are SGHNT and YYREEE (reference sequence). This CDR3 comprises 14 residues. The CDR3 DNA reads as TGTGCCAGCAGCTTGGCGGGCGGGACAGCCGAGCAGTACTTC. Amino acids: CASSLAGGTAEQYF.

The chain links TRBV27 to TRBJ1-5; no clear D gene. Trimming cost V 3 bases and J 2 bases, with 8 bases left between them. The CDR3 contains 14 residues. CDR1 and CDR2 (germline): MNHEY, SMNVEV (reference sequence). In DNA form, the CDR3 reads TGTGCCAGCAGTTTGTCCGGGGGCAATCAGCCCCAGCATTTT. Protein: CASSLSGGNQPQHF.

CDR3 sequence (DNA): TGTGCCAGTAGTAGCCGGACAGGGGGACGGGACACTGAAGCTTTCTTT. This codes for CASSSRTGGRDTEAFF. The chain combines TRBV19 with TRBJ1-1; 10 nucleotides agree with TRBD1. The CDR3 contains 16 residues. Trimming removed 4 bases from V and 3 bases from J; junction bases left unmatched: 8. CDR1 is LNHDA and CDR2 is SQIVND in the germline V gene (reference sequence).

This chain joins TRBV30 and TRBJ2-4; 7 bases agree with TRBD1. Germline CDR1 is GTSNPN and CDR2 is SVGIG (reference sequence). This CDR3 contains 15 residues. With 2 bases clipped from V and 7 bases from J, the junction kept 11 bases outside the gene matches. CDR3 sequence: CAWSTTGTVANIQYF. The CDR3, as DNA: TGTGCCTGGAGTACCACCGGGACAGTCGCCAACATTCAGTACTTC. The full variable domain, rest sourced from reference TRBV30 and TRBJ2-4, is SQTIHQWPATLVQPVGSPLSLECTVEGTSNPNLYWYRQAAGRGLQLLFYSVGIGQISSEVPQNLSASRPQDRQFILSSKKLLLSDSGFYLCAWSTTGTVANIQYFGAGTRLSVL.

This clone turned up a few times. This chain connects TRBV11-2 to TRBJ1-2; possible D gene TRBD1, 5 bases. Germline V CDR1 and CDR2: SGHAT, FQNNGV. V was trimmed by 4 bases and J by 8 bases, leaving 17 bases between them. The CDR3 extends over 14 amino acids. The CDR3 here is CASSSTELIGGYTF. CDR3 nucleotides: TGTGCCAGCAGCTCGACAGAGCTAATAGGGGGCTACACCTTC.

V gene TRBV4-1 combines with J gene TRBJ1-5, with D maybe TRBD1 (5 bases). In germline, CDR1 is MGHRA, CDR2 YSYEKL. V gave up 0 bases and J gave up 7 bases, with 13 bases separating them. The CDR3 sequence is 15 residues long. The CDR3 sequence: CASSQDSRGLQPQHF. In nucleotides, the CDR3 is TGCGCCAGCAGCCAAGATTCAAGGGGTTTACAGCCCCAGCATTTT.

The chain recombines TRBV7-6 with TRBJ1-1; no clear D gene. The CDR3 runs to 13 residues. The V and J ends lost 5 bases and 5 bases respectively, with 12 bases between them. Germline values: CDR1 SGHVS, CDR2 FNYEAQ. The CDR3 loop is CASSPPLFTEAFF. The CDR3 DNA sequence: TGTGCCAGCAGCCCCCCTCTATTTACTGAAGCTTTCTTT.

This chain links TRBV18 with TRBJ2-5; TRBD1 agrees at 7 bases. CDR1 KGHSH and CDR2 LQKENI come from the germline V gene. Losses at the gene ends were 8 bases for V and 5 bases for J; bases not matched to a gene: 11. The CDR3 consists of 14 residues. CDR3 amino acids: CASEQEGARETQYF. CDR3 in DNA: TGTGCCAGCGAACAAGAGGGGGCGCGGGAGACCCAGTACTTC. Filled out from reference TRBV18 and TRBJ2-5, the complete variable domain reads NAGVMQNPRHLVRRRGQEARLRCSPMKGHSHVYWYRQLPEEGLKFMVYLQKENIIDESGMPKERFSAEFPKEGPSILRIQQVVRGDSAAYFCASEQEGARETQYFGPGTRLLVL.

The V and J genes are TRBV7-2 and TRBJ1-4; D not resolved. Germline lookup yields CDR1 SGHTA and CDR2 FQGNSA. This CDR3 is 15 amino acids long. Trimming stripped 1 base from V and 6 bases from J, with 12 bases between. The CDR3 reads CASSLVWNRDEKLFF. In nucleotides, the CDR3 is TGTGCCAGCAGCTTAGTATGGAATCGGGATGAAAAACTGTTTTTT.

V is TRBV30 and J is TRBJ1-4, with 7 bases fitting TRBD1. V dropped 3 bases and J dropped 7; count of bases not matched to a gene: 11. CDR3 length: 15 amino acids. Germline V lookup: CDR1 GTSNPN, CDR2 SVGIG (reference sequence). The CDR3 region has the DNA TGTGCCTGGAGATTCACCGCAGGGGGGAGTGAAAAACTGTTTTTT. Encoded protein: CAWRFTAGGSEKLFF.

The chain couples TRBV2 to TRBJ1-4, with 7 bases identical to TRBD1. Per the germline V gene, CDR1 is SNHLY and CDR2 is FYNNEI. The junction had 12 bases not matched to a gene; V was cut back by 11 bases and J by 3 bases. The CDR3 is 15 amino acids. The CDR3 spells CASRRRGQANEKLFF. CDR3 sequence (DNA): TGTGCCTCCCGGAGGAGGGGGCAGGCTAATGAAAAACTGTTTTTT.

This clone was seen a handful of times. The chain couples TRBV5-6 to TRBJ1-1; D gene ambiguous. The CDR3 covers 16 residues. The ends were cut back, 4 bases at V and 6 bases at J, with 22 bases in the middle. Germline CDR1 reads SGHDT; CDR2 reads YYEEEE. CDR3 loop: CASSPDIPNTPAEAFF. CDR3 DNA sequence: TGTGCCAGCAGCCCCGACATCCCCAATACCCCCGCTGAAGCTTTCTTT.

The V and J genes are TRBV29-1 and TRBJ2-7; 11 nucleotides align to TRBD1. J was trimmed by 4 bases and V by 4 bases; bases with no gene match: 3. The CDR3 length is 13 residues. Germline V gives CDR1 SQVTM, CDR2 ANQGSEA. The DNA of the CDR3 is TGCAGCGTTGCTGGGACAGGGGGATACGAGCAGTACTTC. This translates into CSVAGTGGYEQYF.

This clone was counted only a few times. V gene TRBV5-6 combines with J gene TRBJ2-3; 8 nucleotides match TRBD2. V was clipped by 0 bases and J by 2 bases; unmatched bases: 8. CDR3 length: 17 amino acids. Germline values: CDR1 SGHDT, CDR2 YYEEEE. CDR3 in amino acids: CASSLVRSRGVTDTQYF. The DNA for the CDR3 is TGTGCCAGCAGCTTGGTTCGATCGCGGGGGGTCACAGATACGCAGTATTTT.

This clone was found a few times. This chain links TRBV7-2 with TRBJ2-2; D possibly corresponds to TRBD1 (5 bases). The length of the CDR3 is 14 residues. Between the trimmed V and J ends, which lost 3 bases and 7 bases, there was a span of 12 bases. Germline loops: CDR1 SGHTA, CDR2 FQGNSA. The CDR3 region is CASSFMTQGGELFF. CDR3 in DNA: TGTGCCAGCAGCTTCATGACCCAGGGCGGGGAGCTGTTTTTT. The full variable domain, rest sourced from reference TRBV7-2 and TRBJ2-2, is GAGVSQSPSNKVTEKGKDVELRCDPISGHTALYWYRQSLGQGLEFLIYFQGNSAPDKSGLPSDRFSAERTGGSVSTLTIQRTQQEDSAVYLCASSFMTQGGELFFGEGSRLTVL.

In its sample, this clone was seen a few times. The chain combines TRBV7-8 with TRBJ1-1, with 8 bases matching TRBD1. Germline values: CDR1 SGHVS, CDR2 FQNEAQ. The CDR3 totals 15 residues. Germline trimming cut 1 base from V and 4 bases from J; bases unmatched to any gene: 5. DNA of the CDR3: TGTGCCAGCAGCTTAGTGACAGGGGCGGTCACTGAAGCTTTCTTT. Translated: CASSLVTGAVTEAFF.

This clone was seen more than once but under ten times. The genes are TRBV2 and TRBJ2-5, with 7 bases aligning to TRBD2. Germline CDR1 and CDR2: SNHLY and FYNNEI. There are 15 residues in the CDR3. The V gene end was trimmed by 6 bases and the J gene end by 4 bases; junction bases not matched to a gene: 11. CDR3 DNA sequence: TGTGCCAGCAGCAGATTTGCGGGGGTCGGAGAGACCCAGTACTTC. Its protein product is CASSRFAGVGETQYF.

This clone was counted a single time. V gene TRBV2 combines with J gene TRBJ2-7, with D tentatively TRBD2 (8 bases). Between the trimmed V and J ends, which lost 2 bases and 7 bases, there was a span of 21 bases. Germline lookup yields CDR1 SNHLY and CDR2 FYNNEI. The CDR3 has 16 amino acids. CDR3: CASSERGAGAGGEQYF. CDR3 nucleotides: TGTGCCAGCAGTGAACGGGGAGCGGGGGCAGGGGGAGAGCAGTACTTC. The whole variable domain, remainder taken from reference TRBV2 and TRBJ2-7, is EPEVTQTPSHQVTQMGQEVILRCVPISNHLYFYWYRQILGQKVEFLVSFYNNEISEKSEIFDDQFSVERPDGSNFTLKIRSTKLEDSAMYFCASSERGAGAGGEQYFGPGTRLTVT.